This TCR beta chain was identified during a study of shared clonotypes between healthy human individuals. There are 14 residues in the CDR3. Trimming took 0 bases from V and 6 from J, leaving 11 bases between them. Germline V gene lookup returns CDR1 MNHEY and CDR2 SMNVEV (reference sequence). TCRdb keeps only in-frame clones here, not all; method: immunoSEQ multiplex PCR. In the table there are about 820,000 clones, 80% to 95% of which are singletons. Naive-designated CD8 cells lacked CD45RO, were positively enriched for CCR7, and omitted terminally differentiated effector memory CD45RA+ cells. General study findings and limits: Larger estimated richness was generally seen in naive subsets than in memory subsets.

Worth noting for this clone: The antigen is unknown.

The chain has TRBV27 and TRBJ1-2, with a possible D match to TRBD1 (5 bases). The sequence was collected from a man younger than 45 in good health. The sequenced material came from naive CD8+ T cells sorted from blood. DNA of the CDR3: TGTGCCAGCAGTTTATCTGGGACTAAAAATGGCTACACCTTC. This sequence encodes CASSLSGTKNGYTF.